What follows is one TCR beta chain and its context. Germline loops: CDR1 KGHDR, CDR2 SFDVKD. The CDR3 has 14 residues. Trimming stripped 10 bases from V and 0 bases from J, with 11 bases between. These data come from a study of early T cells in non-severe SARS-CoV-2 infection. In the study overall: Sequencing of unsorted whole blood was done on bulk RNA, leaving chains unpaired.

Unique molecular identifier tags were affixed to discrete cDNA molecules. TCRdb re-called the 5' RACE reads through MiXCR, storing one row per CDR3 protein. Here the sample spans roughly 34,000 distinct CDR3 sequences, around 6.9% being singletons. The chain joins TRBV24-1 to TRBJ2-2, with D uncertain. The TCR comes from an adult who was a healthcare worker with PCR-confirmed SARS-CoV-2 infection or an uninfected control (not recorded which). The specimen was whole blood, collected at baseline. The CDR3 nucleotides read TGTGCCACGGCACGGACGACGAACACCGGGGAGCTGTTTTTT. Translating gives CATARTTNTGELFF.